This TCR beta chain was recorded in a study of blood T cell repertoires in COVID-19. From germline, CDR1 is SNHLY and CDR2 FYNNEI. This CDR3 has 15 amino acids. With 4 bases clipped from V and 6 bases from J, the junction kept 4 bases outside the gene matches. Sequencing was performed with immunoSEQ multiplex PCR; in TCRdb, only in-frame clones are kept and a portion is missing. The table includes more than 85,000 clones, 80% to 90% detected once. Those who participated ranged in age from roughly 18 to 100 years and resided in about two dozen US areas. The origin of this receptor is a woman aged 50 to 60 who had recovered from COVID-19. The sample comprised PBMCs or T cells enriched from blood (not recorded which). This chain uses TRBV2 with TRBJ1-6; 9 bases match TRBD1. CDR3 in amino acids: CASSVTGGFNSPLHF. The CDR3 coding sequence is TGTGCCAGCAGTGTTACAGGGGGCTTTAATTCACCCCTCCACTTT.